This TCR beta chain was retrieved from a study of T cell repertoires in cytomegalovirus infection. Study information: The study used recently identified HLA-C-restricted and well-studied HLA-B-restricted CMV epitopes. An indication of both CMV infection and matching HLA type came from public TCR beta signatures.

About this clonotype itself: Its specificity is not known.

Study-level findings and limits: HLA-C-restricted CMV clonotypes gave the most frequent clonotype in two of eight donors. CMV carriers having the relevant HLA were flagged by cumulative public TCR beta family frequency.

TCRdb fed the reads into MiXCR, producing one record per CDR3 protein. The sample carries roughly 920,000 distinct CDR3 sequences, around 31% recorded once. This sequence was found in a human donor in good health (CMV status not recorded). Some clones in this sample may be carry-over from other donors' samples. The sample in question was cultured CD8+ T cells from PBMCs, obtained from culture after CMV antigen stimulation.

The CDR3 reads CATIALINSGPTDTQYF. The CDR3 DNA reads as TGTGCCACCATTGCCTTAATAAACAGCGGTCCCACAGATACGCAGTATTTT. The chain joins TRBV15 to TRBJ2-3; D might be TRBD2 (5 bases). The CDR3 has 17 amino acids. Per germline, CDR1 LNHNV and CDR2 YYDKDF (reference sequence). The germline V and J ends were trimmed by 7 bases and 2 bases, with 22 bases remaining between them.